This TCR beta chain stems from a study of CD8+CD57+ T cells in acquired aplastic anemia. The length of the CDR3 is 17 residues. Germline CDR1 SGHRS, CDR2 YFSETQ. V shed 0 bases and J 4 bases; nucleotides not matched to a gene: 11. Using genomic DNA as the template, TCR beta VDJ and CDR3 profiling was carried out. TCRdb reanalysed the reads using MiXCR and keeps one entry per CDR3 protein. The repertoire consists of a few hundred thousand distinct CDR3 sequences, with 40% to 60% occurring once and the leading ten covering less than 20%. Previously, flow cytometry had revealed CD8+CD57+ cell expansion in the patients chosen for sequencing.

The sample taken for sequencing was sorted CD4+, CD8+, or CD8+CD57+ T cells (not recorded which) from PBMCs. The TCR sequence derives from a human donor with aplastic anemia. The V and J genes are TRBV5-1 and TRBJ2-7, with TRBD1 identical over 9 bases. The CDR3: CASSLAGMGQGGYEQYF. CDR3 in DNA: TGCGCCAGCAGCTTGGCCGGTATGGGACAGGGAGGGTACGAGCAGTACTTC.